The 12 T cell receptor beta chains below all came from one sample that was sequenced in a study of spatial heterogeneity in lung cancer. The time point is: sample taken at primary tumor resection. TCRs were sequenced from unsorted whole RNA of tumor, nontumor lung or PBMC. Using its own MiXCR run on the 5' RACE reads, TCRdb lists one record per CDR3 protein. The repertoire holds 35,000 or so distinct CDR3 sequences, with around 5.5% as singletons. Sequencing used PBMCs, obtained at surgery. The source of these receptors is a female donor with early-stage non-small cell lung cancer.

This clonotype was recorded many times. The chain joins TRBV11-3 to TRBJ2-5, with D possibly being TRBD2 (7 bases). V was clipped by 5 bases and J by 4 bases, with 20 bases between them. The V gene's germline CDR1 is SGHNT and CDR2 YENEEA. This CDR3 is built from 16 residues. The CDR3 nucleotides are TGTGCCAGCAGCCGCACCGGGGCGGGGGCTGGAGAGACCCAGTACTTC. Its protein is CASSRTGAGAGETQYF.

This clonotype has at least ten counts. The V call is TRBV12-3 or TRBV12-4, the J call TRBJ1-6; no clear D gene. CDR3 length: 11 residues. Trimming pared 2 bases from V and 7 bases from J, leaving 0 bases between. CDR3: CASSLNSPLHF. The CDR3 DNA sequence: TGTGCCAGCAGTTTAAATTCACCCCTCCACTTT.

The table lists this clonotype with many counts. The chain recombines TRBV7-2 with TRBJ1-2; TRBD1 aligns across 9 bases. This CDR3 has 14 amino acids. Per germline, CDR1 SGHTA and CDR2 FQGNSA. V trimming: 4 bases; J trimming: 4 bases; junction bases outside the gene matches: 4. CDR3 sequence (DNA): TGTGCCAGCAGCTCCCGACAGGGGGTCTATGGCTACACCTTC. This gives the protein CASSSRQGVYGYTF.

This clonotype was detected many times. The chain is built from TRBV29-1 and TRBJ1-1; no reliable D call. This CDR3 has 12 amino acids. Germline CDR1 reads SQVTM; CDR2 reads ANQGSEA. Here the CDR3 reads CILQAGNTEAFF. CDR3 in DNA: TGCATCCTCCAGGCGGGGAACACTGAAGCTTTCTTT.

This clonotype has ten or more counts. The V gene is TRBV19, the J gene TRBJ2-7; TRBD1 or TRBD2 may be the D gene (5 bases each). The CDR3 spans 17 residues. The germline V gene encodes CDR1 LNHDA and CDR2 SQIVND (reference sequence). V was cut by 0 bases and J by 3 bases, with 18 bases left in between. CDR3 DNA sequence: TGTGCCAGTAGTATAGATCGAAGGGGCAGTCGGGACTACGAGCAGTACTTC. Protein: CASSIDRRGSRDYEQYF.

The V gene is TRBV6-2 or TRBV6-3, the J gene TRBJ2-2; no clear D gene. The V gene lost 6 bases and the J gene lost 7 bases, with 9 bases spanning the gap. Germline CDR1 reads MNHEY; CDR2 reads SVGEGT. The length of the CDR3 is 12 residues. CDR3 sequence reads: CASRVPGGELFF. For the CDR3, the DNA is TGTGCCAGCAGGGTACCGGGCGGGGAGCTGTTTTTT.

This clonotype was seen at least ten times. This chain uses TRBV20-1 with TRBJ2-7; 7 bases map to TRBD1. J gave up 5 bases and V 3 bases, and 7 bases lay outside the gene matches. CDR3 length equals 13 residues. Per the germline V gene, CDR1 is DFQATT and CDR2 is SNEGSKA (reference sequence). In DNA, the CDR3 is TGCAGTGCTAGTTCGACAGGGCTGAACGAGCAGTACTTC. It specifies CSASSTGLNEQYF.

The genes are TRBV5-1 and TRBJ2-3; TRBD1 might be the D (5 bases). The germline CDR1 and CDR2 sequences are SGHRS and YFSETQ. The V end was cut by 4 bases, the J end by 3 bases, with 9 bases between. The CDR3 runs to 13 residues. In nucleotides, the CDR3 is TGCGCCAGCAGCCGCGACAGTACAGATACGCAGTATTTT. Translated, it gives CASSRDSTDTQYF.

The chain joins TRBV2 to TRBJ1-6, with 7 bases aligning to TRBD1. The trim removed 4 bases at V and 6 bases at J, leaving 3 bases unmatched. The CDR3 is 14 residues long. The germline gives CDR1 SNHLY, CDR2 FYNNEI. CDR3 protein: CASSGTGGNSPLHF. CDR3 nucleotide sequence: TGTGCCAGCAGTGGGACAGGTGGTAATTCACCCCTCCACTTT. Looking up the rest from reference TRBV2 and TRBJ1-6 gives the full variable domain: EPEVTQTPSHQVTQMGQEVILRCVPISNHLYFYWYRQILGQKVEFLVSFYNNEISEKSEIFDDQFSVERPDGSNFTLKIRSTKLEDSAMYFCASSGTGGNSPLHFGNGTRLTVT.

The rearrangement links TRBV7-2 to TRBJ1-3; D unclear. V was trimmed by 5 bases and J by 0 bases, leaving 8 bases between them. Germline V gene data show CDR1 as SGHTA and CDR2 as FQGNSA. The CDR3 has 14 amino acids. CDR3 coding DNA: TGTGCCAGCAGCCCAGCGAGCTCTGGAAACACCATATATTTT. As protein: CASSPASSGNTIYF.

This clonotype was seen repeatedly, ten times or more. The chain links TRBV3-1 to TRBJ2-7; 8 nucleotides align to TRBD2. The CDR3 consists of 14 residues. Germline V gene data show CDR1 as LGHDT and CDR2 as YNNKEL (reference sequence). Trimming at V came to 2 bases and at J to 3 bases, leaving 3 bases not matched to a gene. CDR3 DNA sequence: TGTGCCAGCAGCCAATCCAGCGGGAGCTACGAGCAGTACTTC. Encoded protein: CASSQSSGSYEQYF.

This clonotype was picked up many times. The rearrangement joins TRBV20-1 to TRBJ2-5; 10 bases map to TRBD2. Trimming removed 0 bases from V and 5 bases from J; junction bases left unmatched: 12. The CDR3 spans 17 residues. CDR1 is DFQATT and CDR2 is SNEGSKA in the germline V gene (reference sequence). DNA of the CDR3: TGCAGTGCTAGAGACTCCCCACTAGCGGGGAGGGCTGAGACCCAGTACTTC. Its translation: CSARDSPLAGRAETQYF.